Shown below are 27 T cell receptor beta chains from a single sample sequenced in a study of blood T cell repertoires in COVID-19. Libraries were prepared by immunoSEQ multiplex PCR; TCRdb keeps only in-frame clonotypes and omits some of them. This repertoire shows more than 350,000 clones, just under 90% found once; its top ten account for approximately 9.3%. Material for sequencing was PBMCs or T cells enriched from blood (not recorded which). These receptors originate from a woman aged 45-65 years who had recovered from COVID-19.

The genes are TRBV10-3 and TRBJ1-6, with 7 bases aligning to TRBD1. The CDR3 contains 14 residues. Germline V gene sequence: CDR1 ENHRY, CDR2 SYGVKD. V trimming: 6 bases; J trimming: 11 bases; junction bases outside the gene matches: 10. The CDR3 DNA follows: TGTGCCATCAGACCGACAGGGCCGAGAACACCCCTCCACTTT. It codes for CAIRPTGPRTPLHF.

V and J are TRBV7-2 and TRBJ1-1; D not resolved. Germline loops: CDR1 SGHTA, CDR2 FQGNSA. Deletions cut 4 bases from V and 3 bases from J, with 15 bases between. CDR3 length: 15 amino acids. CDR3 protein: CASSSPAGLDTEAFF. The CDR3 region has the DNA TGTGCCAGCAGCTCCCCCGCAGGCTTGGACACTGAAGCTTTCTTT.

The chain is built from TRBV5-1 and TRBJ1-4, with a weak D call TRBD1 (5 bases). V gave up 4 bases and J gave up 8 bases, with 21 bases separating them. CDR1 and CDR2 from the germline V gene are SGHRS and YFSETQ. The CDR3 spans 16 residues. The CDR3 spells CASSPDFGHFGEKLFF. CDR3 bases: TGCGCCAGCAGCCCCGACTTTGGACACTTCGGGGAAAAACTGTTTTTT.

The chain is built from TRBV5-1 and TRBJ1-2; D gene unclear. Trimming took 3 bases from V and 8 from J, leaving 20 bases between them. The CDR3 sequence is 15 residues long. Germline V gene lookup returns CDR1 SGHRS and CDR2 YFSETQ. The DNA of the CDR3 is TGCGCCAGCAGCTCGCAACCGGGGAACACGGTAGGCTACACCTTC. The encoded protein is CASSSQPGNTVGYTF.

This clone was observed a handful of times. V and J are TRBV2 and TRBJ2-7; TRBD1 agrees at 8 bases. The CDR3 has 14 residues. The germline gives CDR1 SNHLY, CDR2 FYNNEI. V gave up 5 bases and J gave up 0 bases; unmatched junction bases: 3. The CDR3 loop is CASSSGTGSYEQYF. The CDR3 nucleotides read TGTGCCAGCAGTTCCGGGACAGGCTCCTACGAGCAGTACTTC.

The gene calls are TRBV3-1 (or the pseudogene TRBV3-2) and TRBJ1-1; 8 nucleotides match TRBD1. This CDR3 is 17 amino acids long. Germline loops: CDR1 LGHDT, CDR2 YNNKEL (reference sequence). With 0 bases clipped from V and 5 bases from J, the junction kept 11 bases outside the gene matches. CDR3 DNA sequence: TGTGCCAGCAGCCAAGATCGACCTACAGGGGGAAGGACTGAAGCTTTCTTT. This gives the protein CASSQDRPTGGRTEAFF.

The chain employs TRBV7-2 and TRBJ1-6, with 8 bases fitting TRBD1. Unmatched junction bases numbered 3, after V lost 4 bases and J lost 13 bases. The CDR3 totals 12 residues. CDR1 SGHTA and CDR2 FQGNSA come from the germline V gene. DNA for the CDR3: TGTGCCAGCAGCTCAAACAGGGGGCCCCTCCACTTT. Amino acids: CASSSNRGPLHF.

The chain recombines TRBV2 with TRBJ1-2; D is ambiguous. CDR3 length: 17 residues. Germline V gives CDR1 SNHLY, CDR2 FYNNEI. The germline V and J ends were trimmed by 7 bases and 4 bases, with 25 bases remaining between them. The CDR3 nucleotides are TGTGCCAGCAACTTTGGGCGGGGAGTTGCTTCGGGCTATGGCTACACCTTC. It encodes CASNFGRGVASGYGYTF.

Only one count was recorded for this clone. V gene TRBV6-2 or TRBV6-3 combines with J gene TRBJ1-1; TRBD1 is a possible D gene (5 bases). Trimming took 2 bases from V and 0 from J, leaving 13 bases between them. There are 16 residues in the CDR3. The V gene's germline CDR1 is MNHEY and CDR2 SVGEGT. CDR3 loop: CASSYRAGVLNTEAFF. The CDR3 DNA follows: TGTGCCAGCAGTTACAGAGCGGGGGTGTTGAACACTGAAGCTTTCTTT.

The V and J genes are TRBV7-8 and TRBJ2-2; 12 bases align to TRBD2. CDR3 length: 17 amino acids. V lost 5 bases, J lost 4 bases, and 8 bases stayed unmatched. Germline CDR1 is SGHVS and CDR2 is FQNEAQ. CDR3 protein: CASSPGTSGLSTGELFF. As DNA, the CDR3 is TGTGCCAGCAGCCCGGGGACTAGCGGGTTATCCACCGGGGAGCTGTTTTTT. The full variable domain, its missing parts supplied by reference TRBV7-8 and TRBJ2-2, is GAGVSQSPRYKVAKRGQDVALRCDPISGHVSLFWYQQALGQGPEFLTYFQNEAQLDKSGLPSDRFFAERPEGSVSTLKIQRTQQEDSAVYLCASSPGTSGLSTGELFFGEGSRLTVL.

This chain links TRBV30 with TRBJ1-2; 7 bases fit TRBD1. The CDR3 has 16 amino acids. V gave up 3 bases and J gave up 6 bases; unmatched junction bases: 16. Germline CDR1 and CDR2: GTSNPN and SVGIG (reference sequence). This chain's CDR3 is CAWRQVDREKMNGYTF. Written as DNA, the CDR3 is TGTGCCTGGAGGCAAGTTGACAGGGAGAAGATGAATGGCTACACCTTC.

This clone was counted only a few times. V is TRBV27 and J is TRBJ1-6, with 8 bases identical to TRBD1. After removal of 5 bases from V and 9 bases from J, the junction contained 12 bases not matched to a gene. CDR3 length: 16 amino acids. From germline, CDR1 is MNHEY and CDR2 SMNVEV (reference sequence). The CDR3 spells CASSPLAQGAASPLHF. The CDR3 DNA reads TGTGCCAGCAGTCCACTAGCGCAGGGGGCGGCTTCACCCCTCCACTTT.

The CDR3 loop is CASRVPGTVYNEQFF. The CDR3 coding sequence is TGTGCCAGCAGAGTCCCCGGGACAGTTTACAATGAGCAGTTCTTC. V and J are TRBV2 and TRBJ2-1; 7 bases line up with TRBD1. CDR3 length equals 15 residues. Trimming at V came to 6 bases and at J to 4 bases, leaving 9 bases not matched to a gene. The germline V gene has CDR1 SNHLY and CDR2 FYNNEI.

This clone came up a few times. The V and J genes are TRBV19 and TRBJ1-5, with a weak D call TRBD1 (5 bases). The length of the CDR3 is 15 residues. Germline assignment: CDR1 LNHDA and CDR2 SQIVND (reference sequence). Deletions cut 2 bases from V and 6 bases from J, with 14 bases between. The CDR3 region has the DNA TGTGCCAGTAGTATATTAGGGCAGGGCGGTCAGCCCCAGCATTTT. It yields the protein CASSILGQGGQPQHF.

This chain joins TRBV15 and TRBJ2-3; TRBD1 is a possible D gene (6 bases). V was trimmed by 8 bases and J by 6 bases, leaving 15 bases between them. Germline V lookup: CDR1 LNHNV, CDR2 YYDKDF (reference sequence). The length of the CDR3 is 13 residues. CDR3 nucleotides: TGTGCCACCCTCCGCCCAGGGGTGGATACGCAGTATTTT. It yields the protein CATLRPGVDTQYF.

This chain links TRBV24-1 with TRBJ2-3; D not certain. This CDR3 has 15 residues. Germline V lookup: CDR1 KGHDR, CDR2 SFDVKD. V lost 3 bases to trimming and J lost 0 bases, with 9 bases between them. The CDR3 coding sequence is TGTGCCACCAGTGATCTCCAGGATAGCACAGATACGCAGTATTTT. It specifies CATSDLQDSTDTQYF.

The chain has TRBV4-1 and TRBJ2-7; possibly TRBD1 for D (5 bases). Per the germline V gene, CDR1 is MGHRA and CDR2 is YSYEKL. The germline V and J ends were trimmed by 1 base and 2 bases, with 12 bases remaining between them. The CDR3 is 15 residues long. The DNA for the CDR3 is TGCGCCAGCAGCCAAGTAGACAGCCCCACCTACGAGCAGTACTTC. It specifies CASSQVDSPTYEQYF.

This chain uses TRBV5-1 with TRBJ2-3, with a weak D call TRBD2 (5 bases). With 0 bases removed from V and 10 bases from J, the gap between germline ends came to 18 bases. The germline gives CDR1 SGHRS, CDR2 YFSETQ. The CDR3 extends over 15 amino acids. The CDR3 protein is CASSLESPEGGAQYF. The CDR3 coding sequence is TGCGCCAGCAGCTTGGAGTCCCCCGAAGGAGGTGCGCAGTATTTT.

The chain carries TRBV11-1 and TRBJ1-1; D uncertain. Germline CDR1 SGHAT, CDR2 FQDESV (reference sequence). This CDR3 is built from 15 residues. V lost 0 bases and J lost 2, with 10 bases in between. The CDR3 here is CASSLADIGNTEAFF. The CDR3, as DNA: TGTGCCAGCAGCTTAGCAGACATTGGCAACACTGAAGCTTTCTTT.

V usage is TRBV5-5 and J usage is TRBJ1-1; possibly TRBD1 for D (6 bases). CDR1 and CDR2 (germline): SGHKS, YYEKEE (reference sequence). V was clipped by 5 bases and J by 4 bases, with 12 bases between them. CDR3 length equals 13 residues. This chain's CDR3 is CASRTTGCTEAFF. In nucleotides, the CDR3 is TGTGCCAGCAGAACTACAGGGTGCACTGAAGCTTTCTTT.

This clone was found a few times. This rearrangement joins TRBV2 to TRBJ1-2, with a weak D call TRBD1 (5 bases). This CDR3 is 12 amino acids long. Germline lookup yields CDR1 SNHLY and CDR2 FYNNEI. The CDR3 DNA is TGTGTAACGTCCAGGGCAAACTATGGCTACACCTTC. It yields the protein CVTSRANYGYTF.

This chain links TRBV30 with TRBJ1-1, with TRBD1 matching 7 bases. V gave up 3 bases and J gave up 1 base; unmatched junction bases: 2. The CDR3 has 13 amino acids. CDR1 is GTSNPN, CDR2 SVGIG, per germline (reference sequence). The CDR3 DNA reads as TGTGCCTGGAGAGGACAGGCGAACACTGAAGCTTTCTTT. Protein product: CAWRGQANTEAFF.

V gene TRBV5-6 combines with J gene TRBJ1-5; no clear D. The length of the CDR3 is 14 residues. The V gene's germline CDR1 is SGHDT and CDR2 YYEEEE. V gave up 4 bases and J gave up 0 bases, with 8 bases separating them. The CDR3 nucleotides are TGTGCCAGCAGCCCCGGAGGTAGCAATCAGCCCCAGCATTTT. Encoded protein: CASSPGGSNQPQHF.

The chain has TRBV4-1 and TRBJ2-7, with D possibly TRBD2 on 6 matching bases. Germline-derived CDR1 and CDR2 are MGHRA and YSYEKL. This CDR3 spans 16 amino acids. The V end lost 0 bases, the J end lost 5 bases, and 17 bases lay between the germline ends. The chain's CDR3 is CASSQDQGTGEDEQYF. The CDR3 DNA sequence: TGCGCCAGCAGCCAAGATCAAGGGACGGGGGAGGACGAGCAGTACTTC.

Only one count was recorded for this clone. This rearrangement joins TRBV7-9 to TRBJ1-1; tentatively, D is TRBD1 (5 bases). CDR3 length: 13 amino acids. CDR1 is SEHNR, CDR2 FQNEAQ, per germline (reference sequence). V was shortened by 1 base and J by 6 bases, with 9 bases between the two germline ends. CDR3 nucleotide sequence: TGTGCCAGCAGCTTAGATTGGGGGGCTGAAGCTTTCTTT. This translates into CASSLDWGAEAFF. The full variable domain, in which reference TRBV7-9 and TRBJ1-1 provide the parts outside the CDR3, is DTGVSQNPRHKITKRGQNVTFRCDPISEHNRLYWYRQTLGQGPEFLTYFQNEAQLEKSRLLSDRFSAERPKGSFSTLEIQRTEQGDSAMYLCASSLDWGAEAFFGQGTRLTVV.

The genes are TRBV27 and TRBJ2-7; TRBD2 agrees at 7 bases. The germline V gene encodes CDR1 MNHEY and CDR2 SMNVEV (reference sequence). There are 15 residues in the CDR3. Trimming cost V 0 bases and J 3 bases; bases outside gene matches: 5. The CDR3 sequence is CASSLSPREGYEQYF. CDR3 in DNA: TGTGCCAGCAGTTTATCTCCCAGGGAGGGCTACGAGCAGTACTTC.

The V and J genes are TRBV30 and TRBJ1-2, with a weak D call TRBD1 (5 bases). The CDR3 is made up of 11 amino acids. Germline assignment: CDR1 GTSNPN and CDR2 SVGIG (reference sequence). V lost 8 bases and J 8 bases, leaving 15 bases between the germline ends. CDR3: CASSPGRGYTF. The CDR3 region has the DNA TGTGCCAGCTCCCCAGGGCGAGGCTACACCTTC. Together with reference TRBV30 and TRBJ1-2, the CDR3 gives the full variable domain: SQTIHQWPATLVQPVGSPLSLECTVEGTSNPNLYWYRQAAGRGLQLLFYSVGIGQISSEVPQNLSASRPQDRQFILSSKKLLLSDSGFYLCASSPGRGYTFGSGTRLTVV.